These T cell receptor beta chains were read from a single sample in a study of CD8+CD57+ T cells in acquired aplastic anemia. TCRdb redid the calling of the reads with MiXCR, one entry per CDR3 protein. Here the sample spans 450,000 to 600,000 distinct CDR3 sequences, around 30% being singletons. Specimen: sorted CD4+, CD8+, or CD8+CD57+ T cells (not recorded which) from PBMCs. The receptors derive from a human donor with aplastic anemia. CDR3s leave out the opening cysteine and the closing phenylalanine or tryptophan. Fields, in order: clone size, J gene, D gene, V gene, CDR3 protein. The D gene is left open where the match is weak. Clone sizes are given selectively: once, few, many, or a class where the clone is expanded.

>NA|TRBJ2-5|NA|TRBV10-3
AIRGPGLEETQY
>NA|TRBJ1-5|NA|TRBV19
ASQESGDRNQPQH
>few|TRBJ2-7|TRBD1|TRBV5-1
ASSLGGQVSSYEQY
>NA|TRBJ2-7|TRBD2|TRBV29-1
SIDAGVTYEQY
>NA|TRBJ1-3|NA|TRBV11-2
ASSLDGRTPGNTIY
>many|TRBJ2-1|TRBD2|TRBV24-1
ATSDSGRYYNEQF
>NA|TRBJ1-6|NA|TRBV2
ASSEGSPRGNNSPLH
>NA|TRBJ2-7|TRBD2|TRBV18
ASSPGTSGPYEQY
>many|TRBJ1-2|TRBD1|TRBV14
ASSPADRVISGYT
>NA|TRBJ1-4|TRBD1|TRBV18
ASSRGQDEKLF
>many|TRBJ2-2|TRBD2|TRBV10-2
ASSSPSGRGVGELF